Listed here is a single TCR beta chain. Germline is not matched at one junction end, which may reflect a read error. Primed by a sample-barcoded 5' primer and a J-beta primer mix, a second PCR proceeded for roughly 6 to 12 cycles. MiXCR, applied by TCRdb to the 5' RACE reads, yields one record per CDR3 protein. The table shows 850,000 to 1,000,000 distinct CDR3 sequences, with roughly 51% occurring only once. The CDR3 covers 15 residues. Germline V lookup: CDR1 SEHNR, CDR2 FQNEAQ (reference sequence). The data belong to a study of blood T cells in healthy people across ages. This clonotype was sampled from a woman aged 60 to 75 in good health. Source material: blood. This chain uses TRBV7-9 with TRBJ2-4; D ambiguous. CDR3 sequence: CTSSLRTETKNIQYF. The CDR3 region has the DNA TGTACCAGCAGCTTGAGGACGGAGACCAAAAACATTCAGTACTTC.